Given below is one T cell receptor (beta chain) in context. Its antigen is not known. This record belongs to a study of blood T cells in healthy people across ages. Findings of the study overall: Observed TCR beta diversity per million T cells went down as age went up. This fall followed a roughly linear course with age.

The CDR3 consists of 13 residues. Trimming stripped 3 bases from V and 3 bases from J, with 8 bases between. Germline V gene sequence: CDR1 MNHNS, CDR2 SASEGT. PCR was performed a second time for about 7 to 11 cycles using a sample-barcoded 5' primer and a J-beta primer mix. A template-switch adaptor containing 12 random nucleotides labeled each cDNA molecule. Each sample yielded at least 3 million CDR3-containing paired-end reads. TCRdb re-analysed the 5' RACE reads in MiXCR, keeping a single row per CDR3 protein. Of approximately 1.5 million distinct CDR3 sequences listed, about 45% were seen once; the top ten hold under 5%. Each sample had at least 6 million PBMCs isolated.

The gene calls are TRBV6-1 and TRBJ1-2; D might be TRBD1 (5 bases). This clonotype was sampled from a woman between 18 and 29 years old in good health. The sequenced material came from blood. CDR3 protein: CASSEFRDYGYTF. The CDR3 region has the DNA TGTGCCAGCAGTGAGTTCAGGGACTATGGCTACACCTTC.